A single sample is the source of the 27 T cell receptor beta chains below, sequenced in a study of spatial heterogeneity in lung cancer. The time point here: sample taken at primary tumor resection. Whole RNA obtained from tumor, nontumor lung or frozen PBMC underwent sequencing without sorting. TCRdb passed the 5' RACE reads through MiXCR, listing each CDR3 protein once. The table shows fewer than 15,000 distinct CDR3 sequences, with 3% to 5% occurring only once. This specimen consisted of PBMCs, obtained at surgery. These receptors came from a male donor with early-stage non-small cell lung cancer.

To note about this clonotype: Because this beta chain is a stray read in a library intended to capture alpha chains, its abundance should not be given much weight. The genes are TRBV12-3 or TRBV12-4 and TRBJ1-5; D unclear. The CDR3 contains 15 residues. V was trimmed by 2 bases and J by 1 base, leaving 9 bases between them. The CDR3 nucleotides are TGTGCCAGCAGTTTATCCGGCGGGAGCAATCAGCCCCAGCATTTT. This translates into CASSLSGGSNQPQHF.

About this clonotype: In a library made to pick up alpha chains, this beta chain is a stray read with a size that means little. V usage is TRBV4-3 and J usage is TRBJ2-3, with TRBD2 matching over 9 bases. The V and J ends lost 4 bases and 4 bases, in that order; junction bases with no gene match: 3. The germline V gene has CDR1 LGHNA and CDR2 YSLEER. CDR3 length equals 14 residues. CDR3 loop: CASSRVAGADTQYF. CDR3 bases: TGCGCCAGCAGCCGGGTAGCGGGGGCAGATACGCAGTATTTT.

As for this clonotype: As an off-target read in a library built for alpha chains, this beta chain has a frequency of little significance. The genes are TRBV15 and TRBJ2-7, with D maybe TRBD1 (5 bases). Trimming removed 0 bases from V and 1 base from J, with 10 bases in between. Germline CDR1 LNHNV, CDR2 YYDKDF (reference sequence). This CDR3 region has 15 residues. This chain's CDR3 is CATSRDRVPSYEQYF. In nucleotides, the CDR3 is TGTGCCACCAGCAGAGACAGGGTTCCTTCCTACGAGCAGTACTTC.

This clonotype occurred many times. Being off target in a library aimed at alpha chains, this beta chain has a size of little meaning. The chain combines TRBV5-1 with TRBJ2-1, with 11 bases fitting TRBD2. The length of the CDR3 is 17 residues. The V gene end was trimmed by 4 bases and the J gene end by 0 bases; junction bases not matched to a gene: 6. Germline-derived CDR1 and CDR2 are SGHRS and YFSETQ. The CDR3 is CASSAGTSGSSYNEQFF. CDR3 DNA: TGCGCCAGCAGCGCCGGGACTAGCGGCAGCTCCTACAATGAGCAGTTCTTC.

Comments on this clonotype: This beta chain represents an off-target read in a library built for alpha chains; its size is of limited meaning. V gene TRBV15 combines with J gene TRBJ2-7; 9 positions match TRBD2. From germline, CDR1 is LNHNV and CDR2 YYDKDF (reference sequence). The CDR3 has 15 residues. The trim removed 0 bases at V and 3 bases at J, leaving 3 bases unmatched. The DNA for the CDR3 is TGTGCCACCAGCAGAGAGGCGGGAGGGATCTACGAGCAGTACTTC. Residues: CATSREAGGIYEQYF.

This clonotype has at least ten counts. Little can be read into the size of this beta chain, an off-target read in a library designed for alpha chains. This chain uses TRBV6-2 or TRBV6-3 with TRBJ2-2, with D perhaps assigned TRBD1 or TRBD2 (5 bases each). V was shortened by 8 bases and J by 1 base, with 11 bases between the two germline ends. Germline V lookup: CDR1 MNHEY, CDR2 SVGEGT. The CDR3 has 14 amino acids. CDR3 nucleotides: TGTGCCAGCGGCCGGGACCAGAACACCGGGGAGCTGTTTTTT. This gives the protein CASGRDQNTGELFF.

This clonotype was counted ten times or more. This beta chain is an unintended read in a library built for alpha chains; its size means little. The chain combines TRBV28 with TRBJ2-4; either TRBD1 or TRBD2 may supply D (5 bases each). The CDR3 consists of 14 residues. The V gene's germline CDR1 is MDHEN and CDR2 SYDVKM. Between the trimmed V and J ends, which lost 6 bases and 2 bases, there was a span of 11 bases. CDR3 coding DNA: TGTGCCAGCAGCCCAGGGAGAACCAAAAACATTCAGTACTTC. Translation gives CASSPGRTKNIQYF.

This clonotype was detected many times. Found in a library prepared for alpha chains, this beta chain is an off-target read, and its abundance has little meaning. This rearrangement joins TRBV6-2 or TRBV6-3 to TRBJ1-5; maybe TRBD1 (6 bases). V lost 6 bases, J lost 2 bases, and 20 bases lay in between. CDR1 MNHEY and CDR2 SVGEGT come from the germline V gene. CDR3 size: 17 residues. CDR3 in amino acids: CASSTPSTGLGNQPQHF. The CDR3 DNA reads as TGTGCCAGCAGCACACCCTCGACAGGATTGGGCAATCAGCCCCAGCATTTT.

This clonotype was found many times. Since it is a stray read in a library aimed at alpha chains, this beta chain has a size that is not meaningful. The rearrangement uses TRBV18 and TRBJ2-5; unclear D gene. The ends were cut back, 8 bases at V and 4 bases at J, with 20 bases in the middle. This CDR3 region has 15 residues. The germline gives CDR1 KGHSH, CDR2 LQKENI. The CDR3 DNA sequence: TGTGCCAGCCGTCCCGTTCGCGGAGCCGTAGAGACCCAGTACTTC. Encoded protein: CASRPVRGAVETQYF.

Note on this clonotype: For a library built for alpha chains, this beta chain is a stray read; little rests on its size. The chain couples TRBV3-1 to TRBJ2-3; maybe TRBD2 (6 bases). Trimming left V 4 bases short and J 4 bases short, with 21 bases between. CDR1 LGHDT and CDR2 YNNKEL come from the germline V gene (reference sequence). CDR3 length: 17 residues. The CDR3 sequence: CASSPQSPSGYADTQYF. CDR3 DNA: TGTGCCAGCAGCCCCCAGTCCCCCAGCGGGTATGCAGATACGCAGTATTTT.

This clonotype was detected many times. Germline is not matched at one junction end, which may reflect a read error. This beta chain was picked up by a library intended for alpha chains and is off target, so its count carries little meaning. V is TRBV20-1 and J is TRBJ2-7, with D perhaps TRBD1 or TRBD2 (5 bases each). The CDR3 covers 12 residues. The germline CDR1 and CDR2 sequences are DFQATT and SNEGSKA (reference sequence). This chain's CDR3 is CSAYARGPVAIF. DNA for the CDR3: TGCAGTGCTTACGCGAGGGGCCCCGTGGCGATTTTC.

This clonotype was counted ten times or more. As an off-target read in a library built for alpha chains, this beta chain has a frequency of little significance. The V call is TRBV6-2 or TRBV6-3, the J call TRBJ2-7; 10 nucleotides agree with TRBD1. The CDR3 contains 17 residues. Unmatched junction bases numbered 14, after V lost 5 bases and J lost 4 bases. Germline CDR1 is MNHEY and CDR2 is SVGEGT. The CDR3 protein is CASSDPSGTGALYEQYF. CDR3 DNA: TGTGCCAGCAGTGACCCATCCGGGACAGGGGCCTTATACGAGCAGTACTTC.

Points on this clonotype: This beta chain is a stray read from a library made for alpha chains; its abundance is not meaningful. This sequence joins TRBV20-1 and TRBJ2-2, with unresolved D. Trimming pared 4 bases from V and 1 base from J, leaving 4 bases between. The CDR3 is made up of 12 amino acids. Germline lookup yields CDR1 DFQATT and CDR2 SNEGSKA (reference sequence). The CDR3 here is CSATGNTGELFF. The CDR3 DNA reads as TGCAGTGCTACAGGGAACACCGGGGAGCTGTTTTTT.

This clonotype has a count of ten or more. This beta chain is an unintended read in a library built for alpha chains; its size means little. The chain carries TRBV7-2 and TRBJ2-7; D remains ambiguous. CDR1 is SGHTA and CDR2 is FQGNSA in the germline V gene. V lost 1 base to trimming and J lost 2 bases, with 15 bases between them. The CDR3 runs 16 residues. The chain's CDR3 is CASSLVARLGTYEQYF. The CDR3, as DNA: TGTGCCAGCAGCTTAGTTGCCAGGCTGGGGACCTACGAGCAGTACTTC. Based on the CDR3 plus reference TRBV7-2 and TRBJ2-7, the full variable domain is GAGVSQSPSNKVTEKGKDVELRCDPISGHTALYWYRQSLGQGLEFLIYFQGNSAPDKSGLPSDRFSAERTGGSVSTLTIQRTQQEDSAVYLCASSLVARLGTYEQYFGPGTRLTVT.

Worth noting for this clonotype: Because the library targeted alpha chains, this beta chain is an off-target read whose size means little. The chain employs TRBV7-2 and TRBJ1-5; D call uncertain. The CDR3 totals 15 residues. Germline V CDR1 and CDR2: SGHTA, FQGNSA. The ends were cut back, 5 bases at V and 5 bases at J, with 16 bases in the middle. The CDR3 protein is CASSESWGSDQPQHF. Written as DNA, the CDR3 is TGTGCCAGCAGCGAAAGTTGGGGTTCGGATCAGCCCCAGCATTTT.

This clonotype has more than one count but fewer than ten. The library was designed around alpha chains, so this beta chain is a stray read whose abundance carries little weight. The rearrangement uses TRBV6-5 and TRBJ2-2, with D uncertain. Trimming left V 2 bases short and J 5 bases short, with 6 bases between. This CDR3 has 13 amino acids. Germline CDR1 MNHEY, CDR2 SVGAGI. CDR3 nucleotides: TGTGCCAGCAGTTACCATTTGACCGGGGAGCTGTTTTTT. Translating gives CASSYHLTGELFF.

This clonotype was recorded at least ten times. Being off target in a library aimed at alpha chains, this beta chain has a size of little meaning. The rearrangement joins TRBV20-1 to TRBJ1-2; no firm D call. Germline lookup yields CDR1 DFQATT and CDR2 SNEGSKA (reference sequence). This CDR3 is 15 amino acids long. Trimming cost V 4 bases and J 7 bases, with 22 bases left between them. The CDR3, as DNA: TGCAGTGCTAATTTTTTGGGCACGGAAACCCGTGGCTACACCTTC. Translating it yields CSANFLGTETRGYTF.

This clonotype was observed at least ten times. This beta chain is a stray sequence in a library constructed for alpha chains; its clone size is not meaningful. In nucleotides, the CDR3 is TGTGCCAGCAGCCAATCGAGGGACCCGACCGGGGAGCTGTTTTTT. Translating it yields CASSQSRDPTGELFF. J is TRBJ2-2 and V is TRBV4-2, with D perhaps given as TRBD1 or TRBD2 (5 bases each). The length of the CDR3 is 15 residues. Germline CDR1 is LGHNA and CDR2 is YNFKEQ. With 2 bases removed from V and 5 bases from J, the gap between germline ends came to 12 bases.

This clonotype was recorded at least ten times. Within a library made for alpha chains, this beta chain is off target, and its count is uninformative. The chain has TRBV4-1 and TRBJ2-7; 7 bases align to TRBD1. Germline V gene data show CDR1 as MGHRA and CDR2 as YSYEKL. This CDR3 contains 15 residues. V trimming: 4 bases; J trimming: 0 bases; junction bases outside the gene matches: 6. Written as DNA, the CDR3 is TGCGCCAGCAGCCCTTCAGGGGGACGCTCCTACGAGCAGTACTTC. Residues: CASSPSGGRSYEQYF.

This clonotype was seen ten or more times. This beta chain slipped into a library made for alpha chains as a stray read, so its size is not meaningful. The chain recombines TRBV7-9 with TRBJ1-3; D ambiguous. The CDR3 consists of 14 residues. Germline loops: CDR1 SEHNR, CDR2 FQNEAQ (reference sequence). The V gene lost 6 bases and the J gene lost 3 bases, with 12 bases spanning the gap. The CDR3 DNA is TGTGCCAGCAGTGACATGCGTCTTGGAAACACCATATATTTT. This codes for CASSDMRLGNTIYF.

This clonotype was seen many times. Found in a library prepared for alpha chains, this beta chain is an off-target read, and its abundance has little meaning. Written as DNA, the CDR3 is TGTGCCAGCAGCGTAGCTGGGGTCCTAGACACCGGGGAGCTGTTTTTT. This sequence encodes CASSVAGVLDTGELFF. The genes are TRBV9 and TRBJ2-2; D is unresolved. The V end was cut by 0 bases, the J end by 3 bases, with 12 bases between. Germline assignment: CDR1 SGDLS and CDR2 YYNGEE. The CDR3 has 16 residues.

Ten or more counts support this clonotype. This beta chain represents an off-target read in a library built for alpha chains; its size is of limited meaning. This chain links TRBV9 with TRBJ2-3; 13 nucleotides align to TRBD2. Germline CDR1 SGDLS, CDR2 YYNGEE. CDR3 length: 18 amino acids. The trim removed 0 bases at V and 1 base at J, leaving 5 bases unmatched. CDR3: CASSVGGGLAGGTDTQYF. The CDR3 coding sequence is TGTGCCAGCAGCGTAGGGGGTGGACTAGCGGGAGGCACAGATACGCAGTATTTT. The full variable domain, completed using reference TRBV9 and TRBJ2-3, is DSGVTQTPKHLITATGQRVTLRCSPRSGDLSVYWYQQSLDQGLQFLIQYYNGEERAKGNILERFSAQQFPDLHSELNLSSLELGDSALYFCASSVGGGLAGGTDTQYFGPGTRLTVL.

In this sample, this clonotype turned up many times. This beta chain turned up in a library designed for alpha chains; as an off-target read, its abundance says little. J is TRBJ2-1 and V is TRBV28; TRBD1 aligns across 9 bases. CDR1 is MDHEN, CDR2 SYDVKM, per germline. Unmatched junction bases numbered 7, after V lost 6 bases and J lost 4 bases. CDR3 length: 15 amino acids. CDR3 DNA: TGTGCCAGCAGCCGACGCGGACAGGGGTACAATGAGCAGTTCTTC. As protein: CASSRRGQGYNEQFF. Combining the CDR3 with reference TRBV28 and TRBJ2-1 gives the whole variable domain DVKVTQSSRYLVKRTGEKVFLECVQDMDHENMFWYRQDPGLGLRLIYFSYDVKMKEKGDIPEGYSVSREKKERFSLILESASTNQTSMYLCASSRRGQGYNEQFFGPGTRLTVL.

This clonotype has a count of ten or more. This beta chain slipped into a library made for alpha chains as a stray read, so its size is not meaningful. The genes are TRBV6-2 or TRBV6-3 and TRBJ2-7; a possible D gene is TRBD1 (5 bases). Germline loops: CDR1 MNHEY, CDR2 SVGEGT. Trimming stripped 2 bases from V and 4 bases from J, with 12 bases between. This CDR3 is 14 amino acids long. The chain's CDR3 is CASSYVRQPYEQYF. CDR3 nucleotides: TGTGCCAGCAGTTACGTGAGACAGCCATACGAGCAGTACTTC.

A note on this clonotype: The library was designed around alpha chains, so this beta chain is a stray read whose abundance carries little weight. CDR3 nucleotide sequence: TGTGCCAGCAGCCAAGTTGGGGGTAGCGGGAGGACTGAAGCTTTCTTT. It specifies CASSQVGGSGRTEAFF. The chain links TRBV4-2 to TRBJ1-1; D may be TRBD1 (5 bases). The germline V gene encodes CDR1 LGHNA and CDR2 YNFKEQ. The ends were cut back, 1 base at V and 5 bases at J, with 17 bases in the middle. CDR3 size: 16 residues.

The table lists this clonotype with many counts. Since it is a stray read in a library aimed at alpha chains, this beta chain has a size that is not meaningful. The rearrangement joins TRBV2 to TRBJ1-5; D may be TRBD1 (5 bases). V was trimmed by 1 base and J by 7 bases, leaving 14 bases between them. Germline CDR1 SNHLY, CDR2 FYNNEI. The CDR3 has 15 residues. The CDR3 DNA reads TGTGCCAGCAGTGAAGAGGGGACGGGTAACCAGCCCCAGCATTTT. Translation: CASSEEGTGNQPQHF.

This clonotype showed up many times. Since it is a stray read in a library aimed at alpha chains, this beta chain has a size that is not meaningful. CDR3 residues: CSGGRSSYNEQFF. The CDR3 region has the DNA TGCAGTGGGGGGAGGAGCTCCTACAATGAGCAGTTCTTC. The J gene is TRBJ2-1, the V gene TRBV20-1, with D perhaps matching TRBD2 (6 bases). The CDR3 length is 13 residues. The V end was cut by 7 bases, the J end by 0 bases, with 10 bases between. The germline CDR1 and CDR2 sequences are DFQATT and SNEGSKA (reference sequence).